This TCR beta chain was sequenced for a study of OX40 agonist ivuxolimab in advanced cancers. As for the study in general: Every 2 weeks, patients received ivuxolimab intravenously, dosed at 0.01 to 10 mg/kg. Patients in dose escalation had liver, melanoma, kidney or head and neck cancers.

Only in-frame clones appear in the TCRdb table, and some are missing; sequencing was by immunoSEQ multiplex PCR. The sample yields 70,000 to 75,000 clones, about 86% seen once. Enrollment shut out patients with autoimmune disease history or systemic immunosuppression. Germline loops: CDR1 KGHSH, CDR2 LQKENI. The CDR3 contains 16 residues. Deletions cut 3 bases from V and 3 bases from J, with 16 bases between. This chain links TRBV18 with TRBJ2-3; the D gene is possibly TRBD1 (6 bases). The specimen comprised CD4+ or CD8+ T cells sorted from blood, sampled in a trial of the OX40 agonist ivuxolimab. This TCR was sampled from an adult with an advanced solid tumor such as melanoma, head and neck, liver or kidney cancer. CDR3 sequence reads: CASSPRNRDGTDTQYF. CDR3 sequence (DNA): TGTGCCAGCTCACCCAGGAACAGGGATGGGACAGATACGCAGTATTTT.